This T cell receptor (beta chain) was retrieved from a study of OX40 agonist ivuxolimab in advanced cancers. With regard to the full study: Ivuxolimab was an agonistic, fully human IgG2 monoclonal antibody directed against OX40 (CD134), a costimulatory receptor. Partial responses occurred in three dose-escalation patients, of whom one had hepatocellular carcinoma and two had cutaneous melanoma. The paper describes the monotherapy dose-escalation part (N ≈ 49 patients) of the phase I trial of ivuxolimab. Patients were allowed to have had prior anti-PD-1, anti-PD-L1 or anti-CTLA-4 therapy, and 30% to 40% of the dose-escalation patients had been treated with checkpoint inhibitors. Intravenous ivuxolimab was administered to patients every 2 weeks at six dose levels: 0.01, 0.1, 0.3, 1.5, 3 and 10 mg/kg. In the dose-escalation cohort, roughly 82% of patients were male, and the mean age was 60 years with a range of roughly 20 to 79. The purpose of peripheral TCRbeta sequencing was to test whether ivuxolimab changed TCR sequence diversity and led to clonal T-cell expansion. Of the roughly 54 patients in dose escalation, 19 had hepatocellular carcinoma, about 15 had melanoma, 9 had renal cell carcinoma and 9 had head and neck cancer.

The trial excluded patients who had a history of autoimmune disease or who were on systemic immunosuppression. In every dose cohort, peripheral blood was drawn for TCR sequencing at baseline, cycle 4 day 1, and cycle 7 day 1. The samples were drawn from a first-in-human, open-label, multicenter phase I dose-escalation trial of ivuxolimab. Adults with locally advanced or metastatic head and neck squamous cell, hepatocellular, melanoma or renal cell carcinoma were enrolled in the trial. Before TCR sequencing, CD4+ T cells and CD8+ T cells from peripheral blood were sorted into separate populations. From cysteine to phenylalanine, the CDR3 is 11 amino acids long. Only the CDR3 DNA is retained, 33 bases long and in frame from the first base. At the junction V is shortened by 6 bases and J by 4 bases; bases outside the gene matches: 3. CDR1 DFQATT and CDR2 SNEGSKA are derived from the germline V gene (reference sequence).

Remarks on this clone: The antigen this receptor binds is unknown. There are no base qualities to consult, and no much larger clone falls within one base.

To sequence the TCRbeta CDR3 region, genomic DNA was isolated from the sorted cells. TCRbeta CDR3 regions were sequenced using the immunoSEQ Assay. What TCRdb holds here is the immuneACCESS table cut down to in-frame rearrangements. Part of the clones is not present; checked against another copy, under half of the missing clones reflect an unresolved V gene, and the others are unexplained. The sample table shows around 26,000 clones, and around three quarters are seen once. The ten biggest clones cover 11% to 15% of the sample. On the study overall, not on this receptor specifically: The antigen specificity of the clonally expanded peripheral T cells was not determined. After ivuxolimab, expanded clones were on average more numerous among CD8+ T cells than among CD4+ T cells. Low levels of normalized T-cell clonal expansion were also seen in some patients who did not respond. At doses from 0.1 to 3.0 mg/kg, clonal expansion was seen in both CD4+ and CD8+ blood T cells between baseline and week 6. Partial responders in the 0.1-3.0 mg/kg groups had among the lowest normalized peripheral clonal expansion, especially among CD8+ T cells.

This specimen consisted of CD4+ or CD8+ T cells sorted from blood, obtained in a trial of the OX40 agonist ivuxolimab. This TCR was recovered from an adult with an advanced solid tumor such as melanoma, head and neck, liver or kidney cancer. The receptor chain draws on TRBV20-1 and TRBJ2-7; TRBD1 aligns with 7 central bases. At the DNA level, the sequence is TGCAGTGCAACAGGGGAATACGAGCAGTACTTC. Its amino acids are CSATGEYEQYF.